This T cell receptor beta chain was captured by sequencing in a study of blood T cell repertoires in COVID-19 (dated by TCRdb to between 2020 and 2021). In the study overall: Samples covering the acute and convalescent phases of COVID-19 were provided by collaborators in the United States, Italy and Spain. The material from the prospective study consisted of cDNA or gDNA derived from T cells, B-cell-depleted T cells, or PBMCs. Subjects who had been exposed to COVID-19, were actively infected with it, or had recovered from it provided the deeply sampled blood TCRbeta repertoires that made up the dataset. A freely available public database, intended as a resource for researchers studying the immune response to SARS-CoV-2, is where the repertoires were released. The samples were drawn from the first 160 participants of the ongoing ImmuneRACE study and from some 1,300 subjects provided by 6 global collaborators. Nearly every sample came with metadata listing a de-identified subject ID, COVID-19 status, age in years and sex. Where HLA class I and class II types were available, the types were taken from metadata supplied by the sample provider, not from assay-based typing.

The CDR3 starts with the cysteine, ends with the phenylalanine, and has 17 residues. Kept here is only the CDR3 DNA, which spans 51 bases and is read in frame from base 1. Cut back by 4 bases and 2 bases, the V and J ends lie 20 bases apart. Reading the germline V gene (reference sequence) gives CDR1 PRHDT and CDR2 FYEKMQ. Worth noting for this clone: This clone's antigen is unknown. Base qualities are not at hand, and no much larger clone is one base apart.

The immunoSEQ Assay, a bias-controlled multiplex PCR, was used to amplify TCRbeta CDR3 regions from genomic DNA. The authors' analysis ran thus. Nucleated cell counts per sample were estimated from amplification of reference gene primers within the assay. Sequence reads were collapsed and filtered to measure the absolute abundance of every unique TCRbeta CDR3 rearrangement. For each sample, productive Simpson clonality was calculated by taking the square root of Simpson's diversity index across productive rearrangements. The source is immuneACCESS, and TCRdb retained only in-frame sequences with V and J called. Part of the clones is not carried over; for the studies checked, unresolved V genes explain less than half of this, and the remainder is unexplained. V, J and clone size derive from that table, while D and trimming were established from the DNA sequence. The sample yields 150,000 to 200,000 clones; 80% to 90% were counted once. The top ten clonotypes cover about 14% of the sample.

Broad study findings and their caveats: The amount of clinical and demographic metadata varied by source and participant and was provided uncurated.

One collaborating source in Seattle enrolled patients while the patients were actively infected and followed the patients over time throughout the course of disease. Whole blood was collected in K2EDTA tubes by collaborating institutions according to the institutions' own protocols. For TCRbeta analysis, collaborators shipped samples as frozen whole blood, isolated PBMCs, or DNA extracted from either of those sample types. This chain joins TRBV13 to TRBJ1-2, with TRBD1 tentatively as D gene (5 bases match). This clonotype originated in a woman in her sixties or seventies with COVID-19, enrolled during active disease. The sample was peripheral blood. The sequence in DNA is TGTGCCAGCAGCTCTAGCCGGCGGGGGGTCACGAACTATGGCTACACCTTC. It codes for CASSSSRRGVTNYGYTF.